The present TCR beta chain was sequenced within a study of blood T cell repertoires in COVID-19. Study background: Samples representing acute and convalescent COVID-19 were sourced from the United States, Italy and Spain. T cells, B-cell-depleted T cells, or PBMCs supplied cDNA or gDNA.

Under the authors' procedure: Quantification of nucleated cells was approximated via reference gene primer amplification. Only in-frame clones appear in the TCRdb table, and some are missing; sequencing was by immunoSEQ multiplex PCR. The D gene and trimming were derived from the DNA, and the V and J assignments and clone size from that table. The sample has roughly 260,000 clones, around 90% seen once; the top ten hold over 6%. The CDR3 totals 13 residues. Clinical history as reported by participants underpinned cohort assignment. This chain uses TRBV21-1 with TRBJ2-7; TRBD1 is taken as the D call from the table, unchecked against the DNA. TRBV21-1 is a listed pseudogene. The receptor was isolated from a woman in her twenties or thirties with acute COVID-19. The material sequenced was PBMCs or T cells enriched from blood (not recorded which). The CDR3, as DNA: TGTGCCGGGCCTGGACAACTCCACTACGAGCAGTACTTC. Residues: CAGPGQLHYEQYF.